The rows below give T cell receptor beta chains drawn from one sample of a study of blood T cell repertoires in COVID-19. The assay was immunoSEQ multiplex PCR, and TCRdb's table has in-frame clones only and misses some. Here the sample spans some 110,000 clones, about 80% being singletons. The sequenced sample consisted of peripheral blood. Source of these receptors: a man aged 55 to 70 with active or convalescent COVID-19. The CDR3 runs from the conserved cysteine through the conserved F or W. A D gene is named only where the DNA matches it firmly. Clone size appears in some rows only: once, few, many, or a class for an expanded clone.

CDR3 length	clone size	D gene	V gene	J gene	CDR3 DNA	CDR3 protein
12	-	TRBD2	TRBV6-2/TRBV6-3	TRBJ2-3	TGTGCCAGCACCCCCGGGGGGAATACGCAGTATTTT	CASTPGGNTQYF
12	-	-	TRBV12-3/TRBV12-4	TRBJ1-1	TGTGCCAGCAGTTTACGTGTTTCTGAAGCTTTCTTT	CASSLRVSEAFF
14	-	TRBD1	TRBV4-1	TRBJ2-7	TGCGCCAGCAGCCTTCCCGGGACAGCCTACGAGCAGTACTTC	CASSLPGTAYEQYF
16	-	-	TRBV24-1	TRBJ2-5	TGTGCCACCAGTGATTCCCCCCGCCGGAGCCAAGAGACCCAGTACTTC	CATSDSPRRSQETQYF
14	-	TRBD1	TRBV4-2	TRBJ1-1	TGTGCCAGCAGCCAAGGGGACAGGAACACTGAAGCTTTCTTT	CASSQGDRNTEAFF
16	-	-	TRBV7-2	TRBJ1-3	TGTGCCAGCAGCGTCCAGGGGTCCAGCTCTGGAAACACCATATATTTT	CASSVQGSSSGNTIYF
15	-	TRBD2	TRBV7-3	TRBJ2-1	TGTGCCAGCAGGCGGACTAGCGGGAGTTCAAATGAGCAGTTCTTC	CASRRTSGSSNEQFF
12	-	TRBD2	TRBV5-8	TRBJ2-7	TGTGCCAGCAGCTCGGGGGGCTACGAGCAGTACTTC	CASSSGGYEQYF
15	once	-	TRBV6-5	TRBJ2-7	TGTGCCAGCAGTTACTCGAGCGTCTCCCGTAACGAGCAGTACTTC	CASSYSSVSRNEQYF
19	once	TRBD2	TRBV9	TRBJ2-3	TGTGCCAGCAGCGTAGATGTTAGCGGGAGGGCCGGAGGCACAGATACGCAGTATTTT	CASSVDVSGRAGGTDTQYF
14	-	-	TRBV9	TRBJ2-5	TGTGCCAGCAGCGTAGAGCCGTACCAAGAGACCCAGTACTTC	CASSVEPYQETQYF
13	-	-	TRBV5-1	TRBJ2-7	TGCGCCAGCAGCGCGGGACCGTCCTACGAGCAGTACTTC	CASSAGPSYEQYF
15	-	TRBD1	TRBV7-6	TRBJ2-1	TGTGCCAGCAGCCCCGACAGGGGGCAATACAATGAGCAGTTCTTC	CASSPDRGQYNEQFF
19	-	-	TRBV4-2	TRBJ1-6	TGTGCCAGCAGCCACTCGACAGGCCGACAAGGCTCCTATAATTCACCCCTCCACTTT	CASSHSTGRQGSYNSPLHF
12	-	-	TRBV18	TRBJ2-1	TGTGCCAGCTCACCCCAGGGGAATGAGCAGTTCTTC	CASSPQGNEQFF
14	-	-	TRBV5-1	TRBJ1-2	TGCGCCAGCAGCTTGGAGCCAGGAAACTATGGCTACACCTTC	CASSLEPGNYGYTF
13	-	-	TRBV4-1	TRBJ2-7	TGCGCCAGCAGCCAAGTAGATTCTTACGAACAGTACTTC	CASSQVDSYEQYF
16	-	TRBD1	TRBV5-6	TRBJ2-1	TGTGCCAGCAGCTTGGGGGGACAGAGCTCCTACAATGAGCAGTTCTTC	CASSLGGQSSYNEQFF
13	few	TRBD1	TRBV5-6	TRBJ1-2	TGTGCCAGCGGGGGACAGGGGAACTATGGCTACACCTTC	CASGGQGNYGYTF
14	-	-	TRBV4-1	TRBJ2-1	TGCGCCAGCAGCCACCCGACCGCGAGGGATGAGCAGTTCTTC	CASSHPTARDEQFF
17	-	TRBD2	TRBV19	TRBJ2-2	TGTGCCAGTAGTAGGGGTAGCGGGAGGGCCCCACCCGGGGAGCTGTTTTTT	CASSRGSGRAPPGELFF
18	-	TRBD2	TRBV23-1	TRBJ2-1	TGCGCCAGCAGTCAAACCCCCTGGCGGGAGGGCGGAGAAAATGAGCAGTTCTTC	CASSQTPWREGGENEQFF
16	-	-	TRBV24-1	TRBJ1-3	TGTGCCACCAGTGATTCGGTGGGGGGCTCTGGAAACACCATATATTTT	CATSDSVGGSGNTIYF
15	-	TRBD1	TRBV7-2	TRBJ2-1	TGTGCCAGCAGCTTAGACAGGGGGCCCCGGGGTGAGCAGTTCTTC	CASSLDRGPRGEQFF
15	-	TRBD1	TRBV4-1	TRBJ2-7	TGCGCCAGCAGCCAAGGTCCAGACAGGGCCTACGAGCAGTACTTC	CASSQGPDRAYEQYF
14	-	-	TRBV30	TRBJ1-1	TGTGCCACCTACCCCGACGACAGATCGTCCGAAGCTTTCTTT	CATYPDDRSSEAFF
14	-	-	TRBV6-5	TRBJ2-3	TGTGCCAGCCGTTCGGTCGGGTTCCCCGATACGCAGTATTTT	CASRSVGFPDTQYF
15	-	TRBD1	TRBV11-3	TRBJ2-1	TGTGCCAGCAGCTTGTTCGGTGCAGGGGGCGATGAGCAGTTCTTC	CASSLFGAGGDEQFF
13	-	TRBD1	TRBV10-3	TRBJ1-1	TGTGCCATCAGGGGACAGCCGAACACTGAAGCTTTCTTT	CAIRGQPNTEAFF
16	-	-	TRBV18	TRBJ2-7	TGTGCCAGCTCACCACGATGGACAGCCCGGTCCTACGAGCAGTACTTC	CASSPRWTARSYEQYF
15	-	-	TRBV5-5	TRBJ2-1	TGTGCCAGCAGCTTGGTCGACAGCGGGTGGAATGAGCAGTTCTTC	CASSLVDSGWNEQFF
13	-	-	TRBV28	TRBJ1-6	TGTGCCACCGGGGGATCCCATAATTCACCCCTCCACTTT	CATGGSHNSPLHF
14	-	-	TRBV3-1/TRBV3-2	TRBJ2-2	TGTGCCAGCAGCACCCAGTCTCTGGAGGAGGAGCTGTTTTTT	CASSTQSLEEELFF
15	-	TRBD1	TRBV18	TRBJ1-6	TGTGCCAGCTCACCAGGGCCGACAGGGGATTCACCCCTCCACTTT	CASSPGPTGDSPLHF
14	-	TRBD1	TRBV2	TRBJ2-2	TGTGCCAGCACTGGGACAGTGAACACCGGGGAGCTGTTTTTT	CASTGTVNTGELFF
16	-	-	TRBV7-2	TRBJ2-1	TGTGCCAGCAGCTTAAGCCTGAGCGGATACTACAATGAGCAGTTCTTC	CASSLSLSGYYNEQFF
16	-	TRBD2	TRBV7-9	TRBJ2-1	TGTGCCAGCAGCGCGGAACTAGCGGGATCATTCTATGAGCAGTTCTTC	CASSAELAGSFYEQFF
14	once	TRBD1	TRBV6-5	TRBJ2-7	TGTGCCAGCAAGATAAGACAGGGTTATGACGAGCAGTACTTC	CASKIRQGYDEQYF
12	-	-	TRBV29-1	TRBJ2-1	TGCAGCGTTGGAAGCGTCCACAATGAGCAGTTCTTC	CSVGSVHNEQFF
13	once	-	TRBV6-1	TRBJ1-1	TGTGCCAGCAGTGAAGCCCTCGCTGGAGGGAGGATATTT	CASSEALAGGRIF
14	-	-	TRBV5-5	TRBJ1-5	TGTGCCAGCAGCTTGTCAGAAAACAATCAGCCCCAGCATTTT	CASSLSENNQPQHF